These T cell receptor beta chains were read from a single sample in a study of T cell changes during pregnancy in multiple sclerosis. Data came from immunoSEQ multiplex PCR; TCRdb stores just in-frame clones and leaves some out. The table lists about 42,000 clones, about 85% of them singletons. Sample: CD4+ T cells from peripheral blood mononuclear cells, taken before pregnancy. The origin of the receptors is a female donor with multiple sclerosis, enrolled in a pregnancy study. CDR3s include the opening cysteine and the closing phenylalanine or tryptophan. D genes are given only for firm matches. A row's size may be missing; if present it is once, few, many or a size class.

d_call: -; j_call: TRBJ1-1; clone_size: few; v_call: TRBV20-1; cdr3_aa: CSAPGGAAFF; cdr3_nt: TGCAGTGCCCCTGGAGGGGCAGCTTTCTTT
d_call: -; j_call: TRBJ2-7; clone_size: -; v_call: TRBV18; cdr3_aa: CASSPRLVYEQYF; cdr3_nt: TGTGCCAGCTCGCCGCGACTAGTATACGAGCAGTACTTC
d_call: TRBD2; j_call: TRBJ2-7; clone_size: once; v_call: TRBV29-1; cdr3_aa: CSTLAGDHEQYF; cdr3_nt: TGCAGCACACTAGCGGGAGATCACGAGCAGTACTTC
d_call: TRBD1; j_call: TRBJ1-2; clone_size: -; v_call: TRBV6-1; cdr3_aa: CASRTGTGYGYTF; cdr3_nt: TGTGCCAGCAGAACCGGGACAGGGTATGGCTACACCTTC
d_call: -; j_call: TRBJ1-4; clone_size: once; v_call: TRBV4-3; cdr3_aa: CASSQAGATGEKLFF; cdr3_nt: TGCGCCAGCAGCCAAGCGGGTGCCACAGGGGAAAAACTGTTTTTT
d_call: -; j_call: TRBJ1-4; clone_size: few; v_call: TRBV7-2; cdr3_aa: CASRASIANEKLFF; cdr3_nt: TGTGCCAGCAGGGCTAGTATCGCTAATGAAAAACTGTTTTTT
d_call: -; j_call: TRBJ2-2; clone_size: once; v_call: TRBV23-1; cdr3_aa: CASSHRRGGTGELFF; cdr3_nt: TGCGCCAGCAGTCACCGCAGGGGAGGGACCGGGGAGCTGTTTTTT
d_call: -; j_call: TRBJ2-3; clone_size: -; v_call: TRBV30; cdr3_aa: CAWTSGQSTDTQYF; cdr3_nt: TGTGCCTGGACGAGCGGGCAAAGCACAGATACGCAGTATTTT
d_call: -; j_call: TRBJ1-4; clone_size: -; v_call: TRBV19; cdr3_aa: CASSIAATRNEKLFF; cdr3_nt: TGTGCCAGTAGTATAGCTGCGACGAGGAATGAAAAACTGTTTTTT
d_call: -; j_call: TRBJ1-2; clone_size: -; v_call: TRBV20-1; cdr3_aa: CSVNRLDGYTF; cdr3_nt: TGCAGTGTGAACCGCCTAGATGGCTACACCTTC
d_call: TRBD2; j_call: TRBJ2-5; clone_size: -; v_call: TRBV5-1; cdr3_aa: CASSSTSGRYETQYF; cdr3_nt: TGCGCCAGCAGCTCCACTAGCGGGAGGTATGAGACCCAGTACTTC
d_call: -; j_call: TRBJ1-1; clone_size: -; v_call: TRBV5-5; cdr3_aa: CASSFMREEAFF; cdr3_nt: TGTGCCAGCAGCTTTATGCGGGAAGAAGCTTTCTTT
d_call: -; j_call: TRBJ1-5; clone_size: -; v_call: TRBV5-4; cdr3_aa: CASSVDSYQPQHF; cdr3_nt: TGTGCCAGCAGCGTGGACAGTTATCAGCCCCAGCATTTT
d_call: -; j_call: TRBJ1-5; clone_size: -; v_call: TRBV9; cdr3_aa: CASSRDSNQPQHF; cdr3_nt: TGTGCCAGCAGCAGAGATAGCAATCAGCCCCAGCATTTT
d_call: TRBD2; j_call: TRBJ2-3; clone_size: few; v_call: TRBV19; cdr3_aa: CASSPGRESTDTQYF; cdr3_nt: TGTGCCAGTAGTCCCGGGCGGGAGAGCACAGATACGCAGTATTTT
d_call: -; j_call: TRBJ2-5; clone_size: -; v_call: TRBV7-6; cdr3_aa: CASSLGQQETQYF; cdr3_nt: TGTGCCAGCAGCTTAGGGCAGCAAGAGACCCAGTACTTC
d_call: -; j_call: TRBJ2-5; clone_size: -; v_call: TRBV7-9; cdr3_aa: CASSFQDTQETQYF; cdr3_nt: TGTGCCAGCAGCTTCCAGGACACCCAAGAGACCCAGTACTTC
d_call: TRBD1; j_call: TRBJ2-7; clone_size: -; v_call: TRBV2; cdr3_aa: CASSRQGTANSYEQYF; cdr3_nt: TGTGCCAGCAGTCGACAGGGCACGGCTAACTCCTACGAGCAGTACTTC
d_call: -; j_call: TRBJ1-5; clone_size: -; v_call: TRBV15; cdr3_aa: CATSSQRQPQHF; cdr3_nt: TGTGCCACCAGCTCCCAGAGGCAGCCCCAGCATTTT
d_call: -; j_call: TRBJ1-2; clone_size: -; v_call: TRBV19; cdr3_aa: CASSILRRGGGLNYGYTF; cdr3_nt: TGTGCCAGTAGTATCCTCCGACGTGGGGGGGGACTTAACTATGGCTACACCTTC
d_call: -; j_call: TRBJ1-3; clone_size: few; v_call: TRBV11-2; cdr3_aa: CASRPRLFRSGNTIYF; cdr3_nt: TGTGCCAGCAGACCGCGACTTTTCCGCTCTGGAAACACCATATATTTT
d_call: -; j_call: TRBJ2-3; clone_size: -; v_call: TRBV6-1; cdr3_aa: CASSELGTSTDTQYF; cdr3_nt: TGTGCCAGCAGTGAATTAGGGACTAGCACAGATACGCAGTATTTT
d_call: TRBD2; j_call: TRBJ2-7; clone_size: -; v_call: TRBV19; cdr3_aa: CASSVGLVGTYEQYF; cdr3_nt: TGTGCCAGTAGTGTGGGACTAGTGGGAACCTACGAGCAGTACTTC
d_call: TRBD2; j_call: TRBJ2-4; clone_size: -; v_call: TRBV6-6; cdr3_aa: CASSAGGPQNIQYF; cdr3_nt: TGTGCCAGTTCAGCGGGGGGGCCCCAAAACATTCAGTACTTC
d_call: TRBD1; j_call: TRBJ1-4; clone_size: -; v_call: TRBV30; cdr3_aa: CAWSVQGQKLFF; cdr3_nt: TGTGCCTGGAGTGTACAGGGGCAAAAACTGTTTTTT
d_call: TRBD1; j_call: TRBJ2-6; clone_size: -; v_call: TRBV14; cdr3_aa: CASSLRQGPSVGANVLTF; cdr3_nt: TGTGCCAGCAGCCTCCGACAGGGGCCCTCTGTTGGGGCCAACGTCCTGACTTTC
d_call: TRBD1; j_call: TRBJ2-1; clone_size: -; v_call: TRBV2; cdr3_aa: CASRPTGGLEQFF; cdr3_nt: TGTGCCAGCAGACCTACAGGGGGTCTTGAGCAGTTCTTC
d_call: -; j_call: TRBJ1-1; clone_size: -; v_call: TRBV28; cdr3_aa: CASSSAGTGGLGTEAFF; cdr3_nt: TGTGCCAGCAGTTCAGCCGGGACGGGAGGACTGGGCACTGAAGCTTTCTTT
d_call: -; j_call: TRBJ1-4; clone_size: -; v_call: TRBV6-1; cdr3_aa: CASSALFSSTNEKLFF; cdr3_nt: TGTGCCAGCAGTGCCCTTTTTTCGAGTACTAATGAAAAACTGTTTTTT
d_call: -; j_call: TRBJ2-1; clone_size: few; v_call: TRBV6-4; cdr3_aa: CASSENSNNEQFF; cdr3_nt: TGTGCCAGCAGTGAAAACAGCAACAATGAGCAGTTCTTC
d_call: -; j_call: TRBJ2-5; clone_size: -; v_call: TRBV6-5; cdr3_aa: CASSSSLEETQYF; cdr3_nt: TGTGCCAGCAGTTCCAGCCTAGAAGAGACCCAGTACTTC
d_call: -; j_call: TRBJ1-2; clone_size: -; v_call: TRBV6-5; cdr3_aa: CASSRGGLGDYGYTF; cdr3_nt: TGTGCCAGCAGCCGGGGGGGGCTCGGGGACTATGGCTACACCTTC
d_call: TRBD2; j_call: TRBJ2-3; clone_size: -; v_call: TRBV5-1; cdr3_aa: CASSLEAGGAMAQYF; cdr3_nt: TGCGCCAGCAGCTTGGAAGCGGGGGGGGCGATGGCGCAGTATTTT
d_call: -; j_call: TRBJ1-1; clone_size: -; v_call: TRBV7-2; cdr3_aa: CASSPLSAGNTEAFF; cdr3_nt: TGTGCCAGCAGCCCTCTATCGGCAGGGAACACTGAAGCTTTCTTT
d_call: -; j_call: TRBJ1-3; clone_size: once; v_call: TRBV4-2; cdr3_aa: CASSQGVGRQQASGNTIYF; cdr3_nt: TGTGCCAGCAGCCAAGGGGTAGGGAGGCAGCAGGCCTCTGGAAACACCATATATTTT
d_call: -; j_call: TRBJ1-2; clone_size: -; v_call: TRBV4-2; cdr3_aa: CASSPSGGSGQAGSGYTF; cdr3_nt: TGTGCCAGCAGCCCAAGCGGTGGGTCTGGGCAGGCCGGTAGTGGCTACACCTTC
d_call: TRBD1; j_call: TRBJ1-1; clone_size: -; v_call: TRBV29-1; cdr3_aa: CSVRTGTGGPLWYTEAFF; cdr3_nt: TGCAGCGTTAGAACCGGGACAGGGGGGCCGTTGTGGTACACTGAAGCTTTCTTT
d_call: -; j_call: TRBJ1-2; clone_size: -; v_call: TRBV7-2; cdr3_aa: CASSLGGTKSNYGYTF; cdr3_nt: TGTGCCAGCAGCTTAGGTGGCACAAAGTCTAACTATGGCTACACCTTC
d_call: TRBD2; j_call: TRBJ2-1; clone_size: -; v_call: TRBV19; cdr3_aa: CASSSLSGGKNEQFF; cdr3_nt: TGTGCCAGTAGTTCTCTTAGCGGGGGGAAAAATGAGCAGTTCTTC
d_call: -; j_call: TRBJ2-1; clone_size: -; v_call: TRBV5-1; cdr3_aa: CASSLVGNLGNEQFF; cdr3_nt: TGCGCCAGCAGCTTGGTCGGGAACCTTGGGAATGAGCAGTTCTTC
d_call: TRBD2; j_call: TRBJ2-7; clone_size: -; v_call: TRBV5-1; cdr3_aa: CATLRGLAGGLTYEQYF; cdr3_nt: TGCGCCACCCTCCGGGGACTAGCGGGAGGGTTGACCTACGAGCAGTACTTC
d_call: -; j_call: TRBJ2-3; clone_size: -; v_call: TRBV7-9; cdr3_aa: CASSPAKKTDTQYF; cdr3_nt: TGTGCCAGCAGCCCCGCGAAGAAAACAGATACGCAGTATTTT
d_call: -; j_call: TRBJ2-3; clone_size: -; v_call: TRBV19; cdr3_aa: CASSNQVSPDTQYF; cdr3_nt: TGTGCCAGTAGTAATCAAGTTAGCCCAGATACGCAGTATTTT
d_call: TRBD1; j_call: TRBJ1-4; clone_size: -; v_call: TRBV28; cdr3_aa: CASRLTGSNEKLFF; cdr3_nt: TGTGCCAGCAGATTGACAGGGAGTAATGAAAAACTGTTTTTT
d_call: TRBD1; j_call: TRBJ2-5; clone_size: once; v_call: TRBV6-1; cdr3_aa: CASSGTGLETQYF; cdr3_nt: TGTGCCAGCAGTGGGACAGGGCTAGAGACCCAGTACTTC